The following is a TCR beta chain sequence with its context. The target antigen is unknown. Those who donated were healthy bone marrow donors. Germline loops: CDR1 SGHNT, CDR2 YENEEA. Trimming at V came to 7 bases and at J to 3 bases, leaving 2 bases not matched to a gene. The CDR3 runs 12 residues. The record originates from a study of cytomegalovirus exposure and HLA in healthy donors. Study observations and caveats: Most TCR sequences were seen very rarely across donors, but some public TCRs occurred in many.

The PCR ran on 60 Vbeta and 13 Jbeta primers. Generated by immunoSEQ multiplex PCR, the TCRdb table keeps only in-frame clones and is missing some. The repertoire holds about 130,000 clones, with roughly 63% as singletons. The source material was PBMCs. The chain couples TRBV11-3 to TRBJ1-2; 7 nucleotides match TRBD1. The receptor's source is a man under 40 in good health and CMV-seropositive. CDR3 protein: CASNRGHYGYTF. For the CDR3, the DNA is TGTGCCAGCAACAGGGGTCACTATGGCTACACCTTC.